The 9 T cell receptor beta chains below come from one sample, sequenced in a study of cytomegalovirus exposure and HLA in healthy donors. Researchers ran the PCR with 60 Vbeta and 13 Jbeta primers. The assay was immunoSEQ multiplex PCR, and TCRdb's table has in-frame clones only and misses some. The sample totals 100,000 to 150,000 clones. Sequencing was done on a sample of PBMCs. The source of these receptors is a young man in good health and CMV-seronegative.

The chain is built from TRBV28 and TRBJ2-1; tentatively, D is TRBD2 (5 bases). The V gene's germline CDR1 is MDHEN and CDR2 SYDVKM. Trimming pared 8 bases from V and 2 bases from J, leaving 16 bases between. The CDR3 consists of 15 residues. CDR3 DNA sequence: TGTGCCAGCGGCGAAGGCGGGTTCCCCTACAATGAGCAGTTCTTC. Encoded protein: CASGEGGFPYNEQFF.

The CDR3 nucleotides read TGTGCCAGCAGCTTAGCGCAGGGCGGATATCAAGAGACCCAGTACTTC. This sequence encodes CASSLAQGGYQETQYF. The chain has TRBV7-8 and TRBJ2-5, with a possible D match to TRBD1 (5 bases). The CDR3 contains 16 residues. Germline CDR1 and CDR2: SGHVS and FQNEAQ. V was pared by 0 bases and J by 2 bases, with 13 bases between. Full variable domain (rest looked up from reference TRBV7-8 and TRBJ2-5): GAGVSQSPRYKVAKRGQDVALRCDPISGHVSLFWYQQALGQGPEFLTYFQNEAQLDKSGLPSDRFFAERPEGSVSTLKIQRTQQEDSAVYLCASSLAQGGYQETQYFGPGTRLLVL.

This chain links TRBV7-8 with TRBJ2-7; 7 bases are a match to TRBD1. V gave up 6 bases and J gave up 8 bases; unmatched junction bases: 13. The CDR3 runs 14 residues. The germline gives CDR1 SGHVS, CDR2 FQNEAQ. This chain's CDR3 is CASRPDRAVLKQYF. CDR3 DNA sequence: TGTGCCAGCAGACCCGACAGGGCGGTTTTGAAGCAGTACTTC.

For this clone: Its ends do not fully match the called genes, so a read error is possible. The chain carries TRBV15 and TRBJ2-6; no firm D call. Germline CDR1 reads LNHNV; CDR2 reads YYDKDF (reference sequence). This CDR3 contains 13 residues. The chain's CDR3 is CATTLSGANVLTF. CDR3 bases: TGTGCGACCACTCTCTCTGGGGCCAACGTCCTGACTTTC. Supplemented by reference TRBV15 and TRBJ2-6, the full variable domain reads DAMVIQNPRYQVTQFGKPVTLSCSQTLNHNVMYWYQQKSSQAPKLLFHYYDKDFNNEADTPDNFQSRRPNTSFCFLDIRSPGLGDTAMYLCATTLSGANVLTFGAGSRLTVL.

The J gene is TRBJ2-5, the V gene TRBV6-1; 7 bases agree with TRBD2. J was trimmed by 4 bases and V by 10 bases; bases with no gene match: 15. Germline V gene sequence: CDR1 MNHNS, CDR2 SASEGT. The CDR3 extends over 15 amino acids. The chain's CDR3 is CATQLRWEGGETQYF. The CDR3 DNA reads as TGTGCCACCCAACTCCGGTGGGAGGGAGGAGAGACCCAGTACTTC.

With respect to this clone: A read error may account for a junction end that differs from germline. This chain connects TRBV7-7 to TRBJ2-7; 7 bases fit TRBD1. Germline CDR1 reads SSHAT; CDR2 reads FNYEAQ (reference sequence). This CDR3 is built from 13 residues. The CDR3 protein is CASSLTGNHEQYF. The CDR3 DNA follows: TGTGCTAGCAGCTTGACAGGGAACCACGAGCAGTACTTC.

The chain links TRBV2 to TRBJ2-1; possibly TRBD2 for D (6 bases). This CDR3 contains 16 residues. V was shortened by 3 bases and J by 9 bases, with 21 bases between the two germline ends. The V gene's germline CDR1 is SNHLY and CDR2 FYNNEI. CDR3 coding DNA: TGTGCCAGCAGTGATGGGTTCGAGCGGGTGTCAAGTGAGCAGTTCTTC. Its translation is CASSDGFERVSSEQFF.

The chain couples TRBV28 to TRBJ1-1; TRBD1 aligns across 8 bases. Per the germline V gene, CDR1 is MDHEN and CDR2 is SYDVKM. V was pared by 5 bases and J by 4 bases, with 9 bases of the junction left unmatched. This CDR3 contains 15 residues. The CDR3 nucleotides are TGTGCCAGCAGTGGAACAGGGGGTTCTCGCACTGAAGCTTTCTTT. It specifies CASSGTGGSRTEAFF.

The chain joins TRBV5-1 to TRBJ2-7; 9 nucleotides line up with TRBD2. Germline V gene lookup returns CDR1 SGHRS and CDR2 YFSETQ. V was clipped by 0 bases and J by 6 bases; unmatched bases: 10. The CDR3 has 16 amino acids. In DNA form, the CDR3 reads TGCGCCAGCAGCTTGGAGATGCGGGAGGGCCAGAGCGAGCAGTACTTC. Protein sequence: CASSLEMREGQSEQYF.